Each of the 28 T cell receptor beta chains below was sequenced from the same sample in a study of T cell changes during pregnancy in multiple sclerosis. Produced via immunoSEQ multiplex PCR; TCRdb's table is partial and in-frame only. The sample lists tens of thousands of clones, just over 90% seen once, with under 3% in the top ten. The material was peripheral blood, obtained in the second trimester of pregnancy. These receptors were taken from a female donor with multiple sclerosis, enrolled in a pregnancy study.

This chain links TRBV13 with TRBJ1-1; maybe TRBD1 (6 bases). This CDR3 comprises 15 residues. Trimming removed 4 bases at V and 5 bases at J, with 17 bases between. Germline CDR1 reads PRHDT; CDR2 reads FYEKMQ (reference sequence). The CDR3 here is CASSSAVQGSTEAFF. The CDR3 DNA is TGTGCCAGCAGCTCAGCCGTACAGGGTTCGACTGAAGCTTTCTTT.

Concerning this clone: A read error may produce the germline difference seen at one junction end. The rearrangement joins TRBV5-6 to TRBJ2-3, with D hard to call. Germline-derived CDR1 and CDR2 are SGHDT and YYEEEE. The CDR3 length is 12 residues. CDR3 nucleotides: TGTGCCAGCAGCTTGGTTACAGACACGCAGTATTTT. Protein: CASSLVTDTQYF.

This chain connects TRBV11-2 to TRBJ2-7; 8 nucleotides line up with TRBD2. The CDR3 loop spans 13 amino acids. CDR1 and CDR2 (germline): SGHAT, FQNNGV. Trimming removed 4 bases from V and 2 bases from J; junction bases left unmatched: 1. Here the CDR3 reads CASSSGLAYEQYF. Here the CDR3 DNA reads TGTGCCAGCAGCTCGGGACTAGCCTACGAGCAGTACTTC. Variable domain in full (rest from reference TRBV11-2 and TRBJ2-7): EAGVAQSPRYKIIEKRQSVAFWCNPISGHATLYWYQQILGQGPKLLIQFQNNGVVDDSQLPKDRFSAERLKGVDSTLKIQPAKLEDSAVYLCASSSGLAYEQYFGPGTRLTVT.

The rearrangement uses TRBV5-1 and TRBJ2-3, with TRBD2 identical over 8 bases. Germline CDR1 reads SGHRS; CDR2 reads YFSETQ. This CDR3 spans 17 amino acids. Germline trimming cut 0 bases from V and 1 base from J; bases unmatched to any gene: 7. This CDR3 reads CASSLASSGLGTDTQYF. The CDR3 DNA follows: TGCGCCAGCAGCTTGGCGTCTAGCGGGTTGGGCACAGATACGCAGTATTTT.

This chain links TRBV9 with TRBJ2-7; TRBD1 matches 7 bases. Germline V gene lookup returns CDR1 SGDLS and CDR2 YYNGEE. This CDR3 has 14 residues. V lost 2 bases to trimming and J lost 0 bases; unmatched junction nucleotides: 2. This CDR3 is CASSVTGLSYEQYF. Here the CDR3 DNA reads TGTGCCAGCAGCGTGACAGGGCTCTCCTACGAGCAGTACTTC.

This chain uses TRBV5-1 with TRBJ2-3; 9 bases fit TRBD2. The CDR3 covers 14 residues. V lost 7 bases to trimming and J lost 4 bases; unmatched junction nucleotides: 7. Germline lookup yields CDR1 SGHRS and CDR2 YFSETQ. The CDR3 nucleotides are TGCGCCAGCCAGGCGCTAGCGGGGCCAGATACGCAGTATTTT. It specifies CASQALAGPDTQYF.

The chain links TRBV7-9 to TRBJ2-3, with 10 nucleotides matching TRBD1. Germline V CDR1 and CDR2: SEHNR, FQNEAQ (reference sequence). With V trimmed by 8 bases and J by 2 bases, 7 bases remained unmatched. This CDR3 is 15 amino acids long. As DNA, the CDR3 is TGTGCCAGCGTGACTGGGACAGGGGCCACAGATACGCAGTATTTT. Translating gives CASVTGTGATDTQYF.

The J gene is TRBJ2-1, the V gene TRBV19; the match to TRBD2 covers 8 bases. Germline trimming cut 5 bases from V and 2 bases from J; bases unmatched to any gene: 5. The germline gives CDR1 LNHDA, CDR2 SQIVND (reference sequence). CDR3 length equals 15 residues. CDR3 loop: CASSLPAGAYNEQFF. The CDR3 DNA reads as TGTGCCAGTAGTTTGCCAGCGGGGGCCTACAATGAGCAGTTCTTC.

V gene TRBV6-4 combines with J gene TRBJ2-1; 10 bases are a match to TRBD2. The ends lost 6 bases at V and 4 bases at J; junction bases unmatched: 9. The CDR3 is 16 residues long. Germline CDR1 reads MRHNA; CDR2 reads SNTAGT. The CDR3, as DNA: TGTGCCAGCAGCGAAGCGGGGGGGAGCGGTTACAATGAGCAGTTCTTC. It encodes CASSEAGGSGYNEQFF.

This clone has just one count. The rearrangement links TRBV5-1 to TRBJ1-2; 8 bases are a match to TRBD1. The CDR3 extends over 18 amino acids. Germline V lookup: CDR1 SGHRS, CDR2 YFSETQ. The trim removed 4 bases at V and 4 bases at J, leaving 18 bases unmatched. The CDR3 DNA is TGCGCCAGCAGCCGTACCGCTAACCAGGGGGCCTTGGGCTATGGCTACACCTTC. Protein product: CASSRTANQGALGYGYTF.

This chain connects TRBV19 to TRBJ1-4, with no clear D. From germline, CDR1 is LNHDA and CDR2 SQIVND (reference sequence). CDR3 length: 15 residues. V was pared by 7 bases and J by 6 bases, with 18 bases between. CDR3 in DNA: TGTGCCAGTACCGCTCGACGGGGTTTAGATGAAAAACTGTTTTTT. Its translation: CASTARRGLDEKLFF.

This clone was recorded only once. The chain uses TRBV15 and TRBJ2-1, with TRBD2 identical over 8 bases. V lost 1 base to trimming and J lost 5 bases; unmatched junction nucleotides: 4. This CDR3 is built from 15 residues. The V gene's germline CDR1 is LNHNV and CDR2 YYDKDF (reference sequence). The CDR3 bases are TGTGCCACCAGCAGAGCGGCGGGGGGACACAATGAGCAGTTCTTC. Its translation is CATSRAAGGHNEQFF.

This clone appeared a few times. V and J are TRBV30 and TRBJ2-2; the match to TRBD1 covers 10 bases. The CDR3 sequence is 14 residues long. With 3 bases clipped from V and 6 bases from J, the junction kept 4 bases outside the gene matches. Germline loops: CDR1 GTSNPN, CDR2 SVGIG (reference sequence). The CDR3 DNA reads TGTGCCTGGAGAGAGACAGGGGGCGCCGGGGAGCTGTTTTTT. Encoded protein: CAWRETGGAGELFF.

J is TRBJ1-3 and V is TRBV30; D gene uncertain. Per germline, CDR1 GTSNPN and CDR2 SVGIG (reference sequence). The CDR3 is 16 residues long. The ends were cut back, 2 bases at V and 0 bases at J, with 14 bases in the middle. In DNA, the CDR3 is TGTGCCTGGAGTCCCCCGGACTTTAGCTCTGGAAACACCATATATTTT. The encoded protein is CAWSPPDFSSGNTIYF.

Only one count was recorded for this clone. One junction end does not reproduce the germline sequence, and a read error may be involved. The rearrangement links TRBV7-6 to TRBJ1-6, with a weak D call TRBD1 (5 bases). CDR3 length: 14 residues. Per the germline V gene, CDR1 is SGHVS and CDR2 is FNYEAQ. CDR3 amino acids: CASSLGGTNPPLHF. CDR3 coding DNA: TGTGCCAGCAGCTTAGGCGGGACTAATCCACCCCTCCACTTT.

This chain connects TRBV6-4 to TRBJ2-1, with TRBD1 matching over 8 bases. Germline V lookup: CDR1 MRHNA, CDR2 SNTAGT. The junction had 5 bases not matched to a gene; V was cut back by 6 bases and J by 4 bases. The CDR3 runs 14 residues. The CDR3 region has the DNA TGTGCCAGCAGCCCGACAGGGGAGTACAATGAGCAGTTCTTC. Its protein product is CASSPTGEYNEQFF.

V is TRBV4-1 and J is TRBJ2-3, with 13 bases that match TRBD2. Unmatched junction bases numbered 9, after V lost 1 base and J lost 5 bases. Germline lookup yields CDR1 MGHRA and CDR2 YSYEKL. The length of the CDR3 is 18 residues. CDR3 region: CASSQGPSLAGGIDTQYF. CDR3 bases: TGCGCCAGCAGCCAAGGCCCCTCACTAGCGGGGGGGATAGATACGCAGTATTTT.

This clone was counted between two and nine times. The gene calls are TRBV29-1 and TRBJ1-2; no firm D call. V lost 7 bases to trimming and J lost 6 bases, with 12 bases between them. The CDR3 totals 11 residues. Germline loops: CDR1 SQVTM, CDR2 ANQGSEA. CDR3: CSAGFMDGYTF. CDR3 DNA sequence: TGCAGCGCCGGGTTTATGGATGGCTACACCTTC.

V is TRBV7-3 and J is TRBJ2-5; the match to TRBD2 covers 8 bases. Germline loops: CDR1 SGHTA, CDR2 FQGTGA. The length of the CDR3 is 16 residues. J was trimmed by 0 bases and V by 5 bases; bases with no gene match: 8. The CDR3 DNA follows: TGTGCCAGCAGCCCCGACACGCGGGGGGACCAAGAGACCCAGTACTTC. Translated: CASSPDTRGDQETQYF.

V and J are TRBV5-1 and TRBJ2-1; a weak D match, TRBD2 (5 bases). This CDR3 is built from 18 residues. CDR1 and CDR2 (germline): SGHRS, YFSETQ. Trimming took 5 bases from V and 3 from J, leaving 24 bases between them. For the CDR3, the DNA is TGCGCCAGCAGTCAAAAAACCGGAGGTGGGCAGTACTACAATGAGCAGTTCTTC. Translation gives CASSQKTGGGQYYNEQFF.

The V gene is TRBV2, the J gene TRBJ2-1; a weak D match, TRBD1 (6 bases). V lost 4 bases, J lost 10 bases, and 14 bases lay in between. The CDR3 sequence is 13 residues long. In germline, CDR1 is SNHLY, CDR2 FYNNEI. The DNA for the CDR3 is TGTGCCAGCAGTGTCCCAGGGGAACACGAGCAGTTCTTC. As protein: CASSVPGEHEQFF.

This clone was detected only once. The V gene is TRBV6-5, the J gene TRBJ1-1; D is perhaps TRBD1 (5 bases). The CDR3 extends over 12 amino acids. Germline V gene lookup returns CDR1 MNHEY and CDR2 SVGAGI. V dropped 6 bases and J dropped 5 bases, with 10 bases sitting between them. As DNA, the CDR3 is TGTGCCAGCAGCGGGCAGGGTACTGAAGCTTTCTTT. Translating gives CASSGQGTEAFF.

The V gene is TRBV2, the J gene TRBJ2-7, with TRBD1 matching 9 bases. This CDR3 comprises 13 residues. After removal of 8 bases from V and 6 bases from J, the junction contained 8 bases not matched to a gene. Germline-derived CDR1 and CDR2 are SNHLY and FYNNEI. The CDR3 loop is CASYGWDRAEQYF. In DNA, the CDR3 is TGTGCCAGCTATGGGTGGGACAGGGCCGAGCAGTACTTC.

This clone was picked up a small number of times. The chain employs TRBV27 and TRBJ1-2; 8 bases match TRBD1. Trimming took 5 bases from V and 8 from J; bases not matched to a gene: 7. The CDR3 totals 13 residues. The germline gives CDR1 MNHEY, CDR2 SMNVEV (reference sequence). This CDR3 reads CASSPQGAWGYTF. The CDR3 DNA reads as TGTGCCAGCAGTCCCCAGGGGGCTTGGGGCTACACCTTC.

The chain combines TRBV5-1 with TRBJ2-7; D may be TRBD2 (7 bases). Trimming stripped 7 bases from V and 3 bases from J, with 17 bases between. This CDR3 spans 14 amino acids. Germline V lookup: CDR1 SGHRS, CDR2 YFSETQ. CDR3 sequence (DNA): TGCGCCAGCCGGCTGTCGGGGGGCATCTACGAGCAGTACTTC. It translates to CASRLSGGIYEQYF.

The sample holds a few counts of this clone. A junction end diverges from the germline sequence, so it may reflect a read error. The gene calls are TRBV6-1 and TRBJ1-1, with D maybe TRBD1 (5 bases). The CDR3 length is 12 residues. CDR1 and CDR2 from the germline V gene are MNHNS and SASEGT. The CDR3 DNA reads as TGTGCCAGCAGGGACATGAACTCTGAAGCTTTCTTT. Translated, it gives CASRDMNSEAFF.

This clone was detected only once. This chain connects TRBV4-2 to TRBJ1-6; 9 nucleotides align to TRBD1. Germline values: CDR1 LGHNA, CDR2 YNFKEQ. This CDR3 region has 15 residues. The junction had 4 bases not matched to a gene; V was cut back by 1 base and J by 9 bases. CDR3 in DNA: TGTGCCAGCAGCCAAGGGGACAGGGCGATTTCACCCCTCCACTTT. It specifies CASSQGDRAISPLHF.

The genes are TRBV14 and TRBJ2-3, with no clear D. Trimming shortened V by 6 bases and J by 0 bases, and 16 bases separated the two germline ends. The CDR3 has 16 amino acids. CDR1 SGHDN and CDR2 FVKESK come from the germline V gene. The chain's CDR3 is CASRPTVFWSTDTQYF. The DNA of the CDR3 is TGTGCCAGCAGACCGACTGTGTTTTGGAGCACAGATACGCAGTATTTT.